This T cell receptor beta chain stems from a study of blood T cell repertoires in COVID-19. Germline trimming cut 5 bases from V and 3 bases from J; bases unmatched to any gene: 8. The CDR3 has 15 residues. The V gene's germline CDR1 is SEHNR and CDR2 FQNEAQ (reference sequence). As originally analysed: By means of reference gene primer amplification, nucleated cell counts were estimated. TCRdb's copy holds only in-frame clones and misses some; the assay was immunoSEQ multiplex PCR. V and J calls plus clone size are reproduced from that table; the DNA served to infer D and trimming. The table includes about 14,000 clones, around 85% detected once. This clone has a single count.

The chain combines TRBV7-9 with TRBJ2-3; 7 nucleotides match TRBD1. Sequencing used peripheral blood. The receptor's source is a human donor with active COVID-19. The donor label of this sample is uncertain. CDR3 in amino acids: CASSQRQGLTDTQYF. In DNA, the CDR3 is TGTGCCAGCAGCCAACGACAGGGTTTGACAGATACGCAGTATTTT.